One sample yielded the 22 T cell receptor beta chains listed below, sequenced in a study of human thymus T cells. The method was immunoSEQ multiplex PCR; TCRdb's version includes in-frame clones alone and lacks a portion of them. The sample carries about 43,000 clones, 95% recorded once. The specimen was blood. Every receptor here comes from a girl under three years old with a congenital heart defect but otherwise immunologically healthy.

This chain joins TRBV6-6 and TRBJ2-7; the match to TRBD2 covers 9 bases. J was trimmed by 4 bases and V by 2 bases; bases with no gene match: 6. Germline CDR1 and CDR2: MNHNY and SVGAGI (reference sequence). This CDR3 has 15 amino acids. The CDR3 coding sequence is TGTGCCAGCAGTTACATGGGACTAGCAATTTACGAGCAGTACTTC. The encoded protein is CASSYMGLAIYEQYF.

The chain combines TRBV7-9 with TRBJ2-2; a possible D gene is TRBD2 (5 bases). V was cut by 5 bases and J by 5 bases, with 9 bases left in between. Germline-derived CDR1 and CDR2 are SEHNR and FQNEAQ (reference sequence). The CDR3 loop spans 13 amino acids. The CDR3 coding sequence is TGTGCCAGCAGCGGACTGAGAACCGGGGAGCTGTTTTTT. Amino acid sequence: CASSGLRTGELFF.

This clone was detected only once. The chain uses TRBV6-1 and TRBJ1-1; D is undetermined. The CDR3 extends over 13 amino acids. Between the trimmed V and J ends, which lost 10 bases and 2 bases, there was a span of 14 bases. Germline V gene data show CDR1 as MNHNS and CDR2 as SASEGT. Here the CDR3 reads CAITPLTNTEAFF. CDR3 sequence (DNA): TGTGCCATTACCCCCCTGACCAACACTGAAGCTTTCTTT.

The gene calls are TRBV19 and TRBJ2-5; maybe TRBD1 (5 bases). The germline V gene encodes CDR1 LNHDA and CDR2 SQIVND (reference sequence). The CDR3 has 15 amino acids. Trimming shortened V by 5 bases and J by 1 base, and 14 bases separated the two germline ends. CDR3 residues: CASSDPRGFQETQYF. The CDR3 DNA is TGTGCCAGTAGTGATCCTAGGGGATTCCAAGAGACCCAGTACTTC.

This clone came up once. The chain recombines TRBV11-3 with TRBJ2-3, with D unresolved. Germline-derived CDR1 and CDR2 are SGHNT and YENEEA. Between the trimmed V and J ends, which lost 1 base and 1 base, there was a span of 6 bases. There are 14 residues in the CDR3. Here the CDR3 reads CASSLARGTDTQYF. The CDR3 DNA reads as TGTGCCAGCAGCTTAGCCCGGGGCACAGATACGCAGTATTTT.

The rearrangement joins TRBV19 to TRBJ2-5; 15 positions match TRBD2. Germline values: CDR1 LNHDA, CDR2 SQIVND (reference sequence). CDR3 length: 17 amino acids. The ends lost 4 bases at V and 4 bases at J; junction bases unmatched: 7. The CDR3 reads CASSTGLAGGKGETQYF. CDR3 coding DNA: TGTGCCAGTAGTACCGGACTAGCGGGGGGGAAAGGAGAGACCCAGTACTTC. Drawing the rest from reference TRBV19 and TRBJ2-5, the complete variable domain is DGGITQSPKYLFRKEGQNVTLSCEQNLNHDAMYWYRQDPGQGLRLIYYSQIVNDFQKGDIAEGYSVSREKKESFPLTVTSAQKNPTAFYLCASSTGLAGGKGETQYFGPGTRLLVL.

This clone was counted once. The chain couples TRBV18 to TRBJ1-2; D unclear. V dropped 1 base and J dropped 3 bases, with 9 bases sitting between them. The CDR3 is 14 residues long. Germline CDR1 and CDR2: KGHSH and LQKENI. The CDR3 sequence: CASSPQDGDYGYTF. In DNA, the CDR3 is TGTGCCAGCTCACCACAGGACGGAGACTATGGCTACACCTTC. Variable domain in full (rest from reference TRBV18 and TRBJ1-2): NAGVMQNPRHLVRRRGQEARLRCSPMKGHSHVYWYRQLPEEGLKFMVYLQKENIIDESGMPKERFSAEFPKEGPSILRIQQVVRGDSAAYFCASSPQDGDYGYTFGSGTRLTVV.

The V and J genes are TRBV6-1 and TRBJ2-5; a weak D match, TRBD1 (6 bases). V gave up 4 bases and J gave up 1 base, with 16 bases separating them. The CDR3 has 16 residues. Germline V lookup: CDR1 MNHNS, CDR2 SASEGT. DNA for the CDR3: TGTGCCAGCAGTGCCCTATCCCACAGGGCCCAAGAGACCCAGTACTTC. It specifies CASSALSHRAQETQYF.

The V and J genes are TRBV5-1 and TRBJ2-5; D tentatively fits TRBD1 or TRBD2 (5 bases each). V dropped 4 bases and J dropped 7 bases, with 20 bases sitting between them. Germline V CDR1 and CDR2: SGHRS, YFSETQ. The CDR3 is 15 residues long. This CDR3 is CASSINLLGEGTQYF. The CDR3 DNA follows: TGCGCCAGCAGCATCAACCTACTAGGGGAAGGGACCCAGTACTTC.

The rearrangement joins TRBV6-5 to TRBJ1-1; no clear D gene. Trimming stripped 6 bases from V and 4 bases from J, with 12 bases between. The CDR3 contains 13 residues. CDR1 is MNHEY, CDR2 SVGAGI, per germline. The CDR3 spells CASSPTKSTEAFF. The CDR3 region has the DNA TGTGCCAGCAGCCCCACGAAAAGCACTGAAGCTTTCTTT.

This clone occurred a few times. The chain uses TRBV19 and TRBJ2-5, with D uncertain. Trimming removed 2 bases at V and 1 base at J, with 5 bases between. The CDR3 totals 13 residues. The germline CDR1 and CDR2 sequences are LNHDA and SQIVND (reference sequence). In DNA, the CDR3 is TGTGCCAGTAGTATAAGCACCCAAGAGACCCAGTACTTC. Its protein product is CASSISTQETQYF.

V and J are TRBV18 and TRBJ2-5, with D perhaps TRBD2 (6 bases). The CDR3 spans 17 residues. The V end lost 0 bases, the J end lost 2 bases, and 16 bases lay between the germline ends. The germline CDR1 and CDR2 sequences are KGHSH and LQKENI. Here the CDR3 reads CASSPPRGSGSQETQYF. CDR3 DNA sequence: TGTGCCAGCTCACCACCGCGGGGTAGCGGATCACAAGAGACCCAGTACTTC.

The chain joins TRBV7-2 to TRBJ1-1; D unresolved. V was shortened by 2 bases and J by 2 bases, with 9 bases between the two germline ends. Germline V CDR1 and CDR2: SGHTA, FQGNSA. CDR3 length: 14 residues. CDR3 sequence (DNA): TGTGCCAGCAGCTTAATGGGTAGAAACACTGAAGCTTTCTTT. Encoded protein: CASSLMGRNTEAFF.

This clone was seen a single time. The chain links TRBV5-1 to TRBJ2-1; 7 positions agree with TRBD2. CDR1 is SGHRS and CDR2 is YFSETQ in the germline V gene. The junction had 6 bases not matched to a gene; V was cut back by 2 bases and J by 7 bases. CDR3 length equals 14 residues. CDR3 region: CASSLGGSRNEQFF. The CDR3 DNA reads as TGCGCCAGCAGCTTAGGCGGGAGTAGGAATGAGCAGTTCTTC.

V gene TRBV28 combines with J gene TRBJ1-3, with D unclear. CDR1 is MDHEN, CDR2 SYDVKM, per germline. V lost 1 base to trimming and J lost 4 bases, with 14 bases between them. This CDR3 has 16 residues. As DNA, the CDR3 is TGTGCCAGCAGTTTATCCCGAGGAGGGAGAGGAAACACCATATATTTT. Amino acids: CASSLSRGGRGNTIYF.

The chain links TRBV11-1 to TRBJ2-1; 11 bases map to TRBD2. The CDR3 covers 16 residues. Germline CDR1 and CDR2: SGHAT and FQDESV (reference sequence). With V trimmed by 3 bases and J by 5 bases, 6 bases remained unmatched. CDR3 amino acids: CASSFGTSGINNEQFF. The CDR3 DNA reads TGTGCCAGCAGCTTCGGGACTAGCGGAATTAACAATGAGCAGTTCTTC.

The CDR3 here is CASSLDGTVSYEQYF. CDR3 in DNA: TGTGCCAGCAGCTTAGATGGGACAGTCTCCTACGAGCAGTACTTC. The J gene is TRBJ2-7, the V gene TRBV7-2, with TRBD1 matching 7 bases. The V and J ends lost 1 base and 0 bases, in that order; junction bases with no gene match: 3. Germline-derived CDR1 and CDR2 are SGHTA and FQGNSA. The CDR3 is made up of 15 amino acids.

This rearrangement joins TRBV10-3 to TRBJ2-2, with 7 bases matching TRBD2. The CDR3 runs to 14 residues. Trimming removed 9 bases from V and 0 bases from J; junction bases left unmatched: 4. Germline loops: CDR1 ENHRY, CDR2 SYGVKD. The CDR3 spells CAIGAGTNTGELFF. DNA for the CDR3: TGTGCCATTGGAGCGGGGACGAACACCGGGGAGCTGTTTTTT.

The chain uses TRBV30 and TRBJ2-3; 13 bases agree with TRBD2. Trimming removed 2 bases from V and 5 bases from J; junction bases left unmatched: 4. This CDR3 region has 15 residues. The germline gives CDR1 GTSNPN, CDR2 SVGIG (reference sequence). CDR3 coding DNA: TGTGCCTGGAGTAAACTAGCGGGAGGGCTAGATACGCAGTATTTT. Translation gives CAWSKLAGGLDTQYF.

The chain uses TRBV5-1 and TRBJ2-7, with 7 bases that match TRBD1. Trimming removed 1 base from V and 2 bases from J; junction bases left unmatched: 24. The V gene's germline CDR1 is SGHRS and CDR2 YFSETQ. The CDR3 is 21 amino acids. This chain's CDR3 is CASSLPPLDRDNSPYPYEQYF. CDR3 DNA: TGCGCCAGCAGCTTGCCCCCTCTCGACAGGGATAATAGTCCTTACCCCTACGAGCAGTACTTC. Full variable domain (missing parts from reference TRBV5-1 and TRBJ2-7): KAGVTQTPRYLIKTRGQQVTLSCSPISGHRSVSWYQQTPGQGLQFLFEYFSETQRNKGNFPGRFSGRQFSNSRSEMNVSTLELGDSALYLCASSLPPLDRDNSPYPYEQYFGPGTRLTVT.

This rearrangement joins TRBV7-9 to TRBJ2-3; TRBD2 agrees at 8 bases. V lost 5 bases to trimming and J lost 0 bases; unmatched junction nucleotides: 4. Germline lookup yields CDR1 SEHNR and CDR2 FQNEAQ (reference sequence). The CDR3 is made up of 15 amino acids. CDR3 region: CASSRIAGSTDTQYF. Here the CDR3 DNA reads TGTGCCAGCAGCCGGATAGCGGGAAGCACAGATACGCAGTATTTT.

The V and J genes are TRBV5-1 and TRBJ1-1; a weak D match, TRBD1 (5 bases). Looked up from germline, CDR1 is SGHRS and CDR2 is YFSETQ. The CDR3 consists of 16 residues. V gave up 4 bases and J gave up 11 bases, with 27 bases separating them. The CDR3 is CASSLIGEGRPAGAFF. The DNA of the CDR3 is TGCGCCAGCAGCCTTATTGGCGAAGGACGGCCAGCAGGGGCTTTCTTT.